Described below is a single T cell receptor (beta chain) sequence and its context. This clonotype was picked up many times. The specificity of this receptor is unknown. There are no base qualities to consult, and no much larger clone falls within one base. Ophthalmopathy patients had moderately to severely active disease, Clinical Activity Score of at least 3, NOSPECS grade of at least 4, and duration under 3 months. The study excluded patients with uncontrolled infections, other autoimmune diseases, pregnancy or lactation. Diagnoses were established on the basis of clinical symptoms, serum thyroxine and TRAb, thyroid ultrasound, and orbital computed tomography. PBMCs were isolated from about 9 ml of fresh peripheral blood by Ficoll-Paque density gradient centrifugation. Total RNA was extracted with Trizol reagent, and quality was checked on an Agilent 2100 Bioanalyzer. This entry belongs to a study of T cells in Graves' hyperthyroidism and ophthalmopathy (dated by TCRdb to about 2019). Describing the broader study: Peripheral blood was sampled at the time of initial diagnosis, prior to any treatment. The paper describes TCR Vbeta CDR3 sequencing of 135 peripheral blood samples, made up of around 41 ophthalmopathy patients, around 78 hyperthyroidism patients and 17 progressor patients. After sampling, hyperthyroidism patients received methimazole starting at 30 mg daily, and ophthalmopathy patients received high-dose intravenous methylprednisolone. To identify TCR V-J signatures that set the groups apart, the researchers used a discovery cohort of about a hundred patients, made up of roughly 45 with Graves' ophthalmopathy and some 55 with stable Graves' hyperthyroidism. Thyroid tissue and blood T-cell repertoires from six Graves' hyperthyroidism patients were also compared in the study. Prospective prediction of ophthalmopathy was tested in an independent validation cohort of 18 to 20 hyperthyroidism patients and 17 patients who later progressed to ophthalmopathy. For training and testing, the 100 or so patients in the discovery cohort were randomly divided in a 7:3 ratio.

TCR beta CDR3 regions were amplified from RNA transcripts. The TCR CDR3 was subjected to a first round of RT-PCR using the HTBI primer set and the Qiagen OneStep RT-PCR kit. A second multiplex PCR round built the libraries, followed by size selection and purification. The libraries were sequenced on an Illumina HiSeq2000 using paired-end 100 bp reads. From the authors' description of their analysis: SOAPnuke was used to process the raw data, removing reads that contained adapters or uncalled bases, had a mean Phred below 15, or lacked an exact match to the constant primer or identifier. COPE v1.2.5 was used to merge the high-quality paired reads, and each unique nucleotide sequence was defined as a clonotype. MiTCR v1.1 was used to align the clonotypes against IMGT TRBV, TRBD and TRBJ reference segments. Only V-J combinations with frequency above 0.0001, covering 98% to 99.2% of repertoires, were analysed. A TCS score was defined as the ratio of F50 (clonal expansion) to E x V (chaos), with BLOSUM62-based TCRdist applied between CDR3 peptides within each V-J. Welch's t-statistics and random forest reduced around 550 V-J features to 13, which were used in a naive Bayes classifier (R e1071). TCRdb reran the public reads through fastp at Q25 and MiXCR, keeping productive beta chains. Each CDR3 protein appears once, grouped with its most common genes and DNA. TCRdb assigned the V and J calls; the authors' analysis was not used. The sample data list about 260,000 distinct CDR3 sequences, and roughly 15% of these were observed just once. Together, the top ten hold 25% to 30% of the sample.

General findings and caveats noted by the study authors: Most expanded thyroid clonotypes (frequency above 0.001) were also detected in blood, a finding suggesting that blood repertoires may reflect thyroid immune responses. In validation, the model predicted progression to ophthalmopathy with just under 71% sensitivity and around 72% specificity, a median of approximately 6.7 months before onset. Sample size was not statistically predetermined, and investigators were not blinded to group allocation. A 13 V-J signature model separated ophthalmopathy from stable hyperthyroidism, with approximately 86% sensitivity and about 81% specificity in cross-validation and 80%/75% in testing.

From the cysteine up to the phenylalanine, the CDR3 has a length of 15 residues. The DNA shown is the 45-base CDR3, in frame from base 1. Deletion took 2 bases off V and 0 bases off J, with a span of 11 bases between the germline ends. In the germline V gene, CDR1 corresponds to MDHEN and CDR2 to SYDVKM. Sequencing was performed on blood. The chain uses TRBV28 and TRBJ2-7; D gene: possibly TRBD1, on 5 matching bases. The origin of this receptor is a woman between 18 and 29 years old with Graves' ophthalmopathy. The DNA sequence follows: TGTGCCAGCAGTTTAGCCAGGGTCCCCTCCTACGAGCAGTACTTC. This sequence encodes CASSLARVPSYEQYF.